Described below is a single T cell receptor (beta chain) sequence and its context. The antigen is undetermined. These data originate in a study of T-cell reconstitution after alpha-beta-depleted transplantation in children. Study-wide findings and caveats: Roughly two months post-transplant, alpha-beta T cells reportedly originated from several hundred graft clones that had expanded.

Preparation of the TCRbeta library involved a method that used unique molecular identifiers. A single record per CDR3 protein comes from TCRdb applying MiXCR to the PCR reads. Altogether 400,000 to 450,000 distinct CDR3 sequences are present, roughly two fifths being singletons, with the ten largest covering 27%. V gave up 6 bases and J gave up 2 bases; unmatched junction bases: 7. This CDR3 spans 15 amino acids. CDR1 is SEHNR, CDR2 FQNEAQ, per germline (reference sequence). Here the sequenced sample was PBMCs, taken before TCRalphabeta/CD19-depleted stem cell transplant. The chain links TRBV7-9 to TRBJ2-3; 8 bases are shared with TRBD2. The sequence was collected from a girl aged 2 to 10 with aplastic anemia, due to receive a stem cell transplant. The CDR3 coding sequence is TGTGCCAGCAGTGAAAGCGGGAGTTACACAGATACGCAGTATTTT. Translated: CASSESGSYTDTQYF.